Listed here are 20 T cell receptor beta chains from one sample, sequenced in a study of metastatic and nonmetastatic thyroid tumors. TCRdb re-analyzed the PCR reads using MiXCR. The top ten clones hold over 12% of a sample with over 20,000 clones, approximately 30% of them seen once. No treatment had been given to any patient before thyroid surgery. Material: blood. The receptors come from a female donor with papillary thyroid cancer or a benign thyroid nodule (not recorded which). Some clones in this sample may be carry-over from other donors' samples.

V is TRBV18 and J is TRBJ2-2; D remains unclear. The CDR3 totals 14 residues. Germline V gene sequence: CDR1 KGHSH, CDR2 LQKENI. Trimming cost V 3 bases and J 3 bases, with 8 bases left between them. The CDR3 loop is CASSPNSHTGELFF. As DNA, the CDR3 is TGTGCCAGCTCACCGAACAGCCACACCGGGGAGCTGTTTTTT.

This clone was counted many times. CDR3 residues: CASSSGTGTIVDGYTF. The CDR3, as DNA: TGTGCCAGCAGTTCCGGGACAGGGACGATTGTGGATGGCTACACCTTC. The rearrangement joins TRBV7-6 to TRBJ1-2, with 9 bases matching TRBD1. The CDR3 is 16 amino acids. Germline V gives CDR1 SGHVS, CDR2 FNYEAQ. The V segment lost 6 bases and the J segment 6 bases; nucleotides outside the gene matches: 14.

This clone was observed many times. This may stem from a read error, because a much larger clone lies one nucleotide away. Here the CDR3 DNA reads TGCAGTGCTAGAGATGGTAACGCAGGGACAGATACGCAGTATTTT. Its protein product is CSARDGNAGTDTQYF. The J gene is TRBJ2-3, the V gene TRBV20-1, with D possibly being TRBD1 (5 bases). The CDR3 sequence is 15 residues long. Trimming took 0 bases from V and 3 from J, leaving 13 bases between them. Germline V CDR1 and CDR2: DFQATT, SNEGSKA (reference sequence).

By sample share, this clone is medium-sized. The V and J genes are TRBV7-9 and TRBJ1-2; no clear D gene. The CDR3 extends over 14 amino acids. Germline V gene lookup returns CDR1 SEHNR and CDR2 FQNEAQ (reference sequence). Deletions cut 6 bases from V and 6 bases from J, with 17 bases between. The CDR3 coding sequence is TGTGCCAGCAGTTTGGAGTCCGAAAGTAATGGCTACACCTTC. Its protein product is CASSLESESNGYTF. Based on the CDR3 plus reference TRBV7-9 and TRBJ1-2, the full variable domain is DTGVSQNPRHKITKRGQNVTFRCDPISEHNRLYWYRQTLGQGPEFLTYFQNEAQLEKSRLLSDRFSAERPKGSFSTLEIQRTEQGDSAMYLCASSLESESNGYTFGSGTRLTVV.

This clone was seen only a few times. The chain employs TRBV6-5 and TRBJ1-5; D ambiguous. The CDR3 covers 16 residues. The germline V and J ends were trimmed by 4 bases and 0 bases, with 13 bases remaining between them. Germline CDR1 is MNHEY and CDR2 is SVGAGI. CDR3 protein: CASSSKGPTSNQPQHF. For the CDR3, the DNA is TGTGCCAGCAGTTCCAAAGGGCCCACTAGCAATCAGCCCCAGCATTTT.

This clone was counted between two and nine times. The chain has TRBV19 and TRBJ1-2; D is unclear. V shed 5 bases and J shed 2 bases, with 12 bases lying between them. Germline CDR1 is LNHDA and CDR2 is SQIVND (reference sequence). The CDR3 totals 14 residues. The CDR3: CASSLETGNYGYTF. In DNA form, the CDR3 reads TGTGCCAGTAGTCTCGAGACGGGGAACTATGGCTACACCTTC.

The chain uses TRBV20-1 and TRBJ2-3; 10 bases are a match to TRBD2. The CDR3 sequence is 15 residues long. Germline V gene lookup returns CDR1 DFQATT and CDR2 SNEGSKA (reference sequence). With 6 bases clipped from V and 3 bases from J, the junction kept 9 bases outside the gene matches. Here the CDR3 DNA reads TGCAGTGCGTACGGGACTAGCGACCGAACAGATACGCAGTATTTT. This encodes CSAYGTSDRTDTQYF.

The rearrangement links TRBV6-5 to TRBJ1-6; D is unresolved. Germline V gives CDR1 MNHEY, CDR2 SVGAGI. V was clipped by 2 bases and J by 13 bases, with 21 bases between them. The CDR3 is made up of 16 amino acids. As DNA, the CDR3 is TGTGCCAGCAGTTACGGTTCTATGGCGTTTTGGCATCCCCTCCACTTT. Its translation is CASSYGSMAFWHPLHF.

This clone was detected ten times or more. The V call is TRBV10-2, the J call TRBJ1-4, with no clear D. This CDR3 is built from 13 residues. CDR1 and CDR2 from the germline V gene are WSHSY and SAAADI. With 2 bases removed from V and 5 bases from J, the gap between germline ends came to 6 bases. This CDR3 reads CASSETENEKLFF. CDR3 sequence (DNA): TGCGCCAGCAGTGAGACAGAGAATGAAAAACTGTTTTTT.

In regard to this clone: A read error may be the cause here, since a much bigger clone is one base away. The chain combines TRBV9 with TRBJ2-3; D gene ambiguous. The CDR3 loop spans 14 amino acids. Germline-derived CDR1 and CDR2 are SGDLS and YYNGEE. The ends were cut back, 2 bases at V and 6 bases at J, with 13 bases in the middle. CDR3 DNA: TGTGCCAGCAGCGTTGATGACGTTACGGATACGCAGTATTTT. Translated: CASSVDDVTDTQYF.

In its sample, this clone was seen once. The chain couples TRBV18 to TRBJ2-1, with D possibly TRBD1 on 7 matching bases. The CDR3 loop spans 15 amino acids. V shed 4 bases and J shed 8 bases, with 18 bases lying between them. Per the germline V gene, CDR1 is KGHSH and CDR2 is LQKENI. The CDR3 DNA follows: TGTGCCAGCTCACGGACAACCCAGGGGGGCGATGAGCAGTTCTTC. This sequence encodes CASSRTTQGGDEQFF.

Many counts were recorded for this clone. The chain couples TRBV9 to TRBJ2-3, with D possibly being TRBD1 (5 bases). Trimming took 3 bases from V and 4 from J, leaving 12 bases between them. The CDR3 has 14 amino acids. The V gene's germline CDR1 is SGDLS and CDR2 YYNGEE. The CDR3 spells CASSGLGRADTQYF. The CDR3, as DNA: TGTGCCAGCAGCGGACTGGGGCGCGCAGATACGCAGTATTTT.

The genes are TRBV7-2 and TRBJ1-2, with TRBD1 identical over 7 bases. In germline, CDR1 is SGHTA, CDR2 FQGNSA. The junction had 10 bases not matched to a gene; V was cut back by 6 bases and J by 3 bases. This CDR3 has 15 residues. This CDR3 is CASSSGQSRDYGYTF. The CDR3 DNA reads as TGTGCCAGCAGTTCGGGACAGTCTCGGGACTATGGCTACACCTTC. The whole variable domain, remainder taken from reference TRBV7-2 and TRBJ1-2, is GAGVSQSPSNKVTEKGKDVELRCDPISGHTALYWYRQSLGQGLEFLIYFQGNSAPDKSGLPSDRFSAERTGGSVSTLTIQRTQQEDSAVYLCASSSGQSRDYGYTFGSGTRLTVV.

This clone was seen more than once but under ten times. V and J are TRBV2 and TRBJ2-2; D remains ambiguous. This CDR3 has 13 residues. Germline CDR1 and CDR2: SNHLY and FYNNEI. The V end was cut by 8 bases, the J end by 0 bases, with 7 bases between. This CDR3 is CASALTNTGELFF. For the CDR3, the DNA is TGTGCCAGCGCCCTTACGAACACCGGGGAGCTGTTTTTT.

This clone is medium-sized in the sample. V and J are TRBV12-3 or TRBV12-4 and TRBJ1-1, with unresolved D. Trimming left V 6 bases short and J 0 bases short, with 8 bases between. CDR3 length: 13 amino acids. CDR3 loop: CASRSQMNTEAFF. In DNA form, the CDR3 reads TGTGCCAGCAGGTCCCAGATGAACACTGAAGCTTTCTTT.

The gene calls are TRBV6-1 and TRBJ2-1, with TRBD2 matching 8 bases. Losses at the gene ends were 8 bases for V and 4 bases for J; bases not matched to a gene: 7. Germline values: CDR1 MNHNS, CDR2 SASEGT. CDR3 length equals 14 residues. The CDR3 is CASLKRESYNEQFF. CDR3 coding DNA: TGTGCCAGCTTAAAGCGGGAGTCGTACAATGAGCAGTTCTTC.

This clone was detected ten times or more. The chain combines TRBV7-6 with TRBJ1-3; unclear D gene. Germline values: CDR1 SGHVS, CDR2 FNYEAQ. Trimming shortened V by 2 bases and J by 4 bases, and 12 bases separated the two germline ends. The CDR3 runs 15 residues. CDR3 in DNA: TGTGCCAGCAGCTTACAGGCTAATAACGGAAACACCATATATTTT. Its translation is CASSLQANNGNTIYF.

This clone occurred many times. The CDR3 spells CNAGQRNEQYF. The CDR3 bases are TGCAACGCCGGACAGAGGAACGAGCAGTACTTC. The J gene is TRBJ2-7, the V gene TRBV29-1; D might be TRBD1 (6 bases). Germline V gene sequence: CDR1 SQVTM, CDR2 ANQGSEA. This CDR3 contains 11 residues.

This clone was counted a few times. No conserved phenylalanine or tryptophan ends this CDR3, so it is likely a read error. The chain couples TRBV19 to TRBJ2-5; weak D call: TRBD2 (6 bases). This CDR3 has 14 amino acids. Germline V gene lookup returns CDR1 LNHDA and CDR2 SQIVND (reference sequence). The chain's CDR3 is CASNPSVAGETQYL. Written as DNA, the CDR3 is TGCGCCAGTAACCCTAGCGTAGCCGGGGAGACCCAGTACCTC.

This chain connects TRBV28 to TRBJ1-1; D is ambiguous. The CDR3 has 18 residues. Trimming shortened V by 2 bases and J by 0 bases, and 19 bases separated the two germline ends. The germline gives CDR1 MDHEN, CDR2 SYDVKM. CDR3 DNA: TGTGCCAGCAGTTTAGCCCCCCCCCGTTCGGAATTGAACACTGAAGCTTTCTTT. This encodes CASSLAPPRSELNTEAFF.